This T cell receptor (beta chain) is drawn from a study of metastatic and nonmetastatic thyroid tumors. Study-level background: Comparative analysis of repertoires was undertaken across blood and tumor or nodule tissue obtained from malignant and benign thyroid patients.

Only a few counts were recorded for this clone. Its matching antigen is unknown. In the original analysis: A papillary thyroid cancer distant-metastasis classifier was built from CDR3 differences across clinicopathological groups. Using MiXCR, TCRdb re-called clones from the PCR reads. Clone size and V and J calls follow TCRdb, not the original study. The sample records 15,000 or so clones, around 4% being singletons. Whole-study results and caveats: Benign nodules were reported to have significantly lower TCR beta diversity than malignant thyroid tumors, in blood and tumor.

Looked up from germline, CDR1 is MNHNS and CDR2 is SASEGT. Trimming shortened V by 7 bases and J by 2 bases, and 11 bases separated the two germline ends. The CDR3 is made up of 13 amino acids. Patients underwent thyroid surgery, and none had received any treatment before it. The sample comprised tumor tissue. This receptor was identified in a female donor with papillary thyroid cancer or a benign thyroid nodule (not recorded which). Some clones in this sample may be carry-over from other donors' samples. The chain combines TRBV6-1 with TRBJ1-2; D remains ambiguous. CDR3 amino acids: CASNSDKNYGYTF. DNA for the CDR3: TGTGCCAGCAACTCCGACAAGAACTATGGCTACACCTTC.